The table lists the clone carrying this TCR beta chain with a count of one. The target antigen is unknown. The sample belongs to a study of T cell responses to AZD1222 COVID-19 vaccine. Study conclusions and caveats: Females made up more of the donors, who were largely white British, and clonal diversity may have come out too low. Unmutated variant regions reportedly attract nearly half of all spike-specific TCRs. The study sampled repertoires only after the peak T cell response. At 160-218 and 743-854, vaccine-associated CD4 TCRs were dominant, and they spanned spike.

The table came from immunoSEQ multiplex PCR; TCRdb's copy has only in-frame clones and leaves some out. Here the sample spans over 130,000 clones, 70% to 90% being singletons. V lost 2 bases to trimming and J lost 0 bases, with 8 bases between them. Germline CDR1 is SGHNT and CDR2 is YENEEA. CDR3 length: 15 amino acids. This receptor was identified in an adult who received the AZD1222 COVID-19 vaccine. Material: peripheral blood, obtained 28 days after the second AZD1222 dose. The chain uses TRBV11-3 and TRBJ1-3; no clear D gene. CDR3 protein: CASSLNSYSGNTIYF. The CDR3 DNA reads TGTGCCAGCAGCTTAAACAGCTACTCTGGAAACACCATATATTTT.